Below are 17 T cell receptor beta chains sequenced from a single sample in a study of blood T cell repertoires in COVID-19. The protocol was immunoSEQ multiplex PCR, while the TCRdb copy is restricted to in-frame clones and leaves out a portion. The table shows around 130,000 clones, with roughly four fifths occurring only once. Sequencing was carried out using peripheral blood. Receptors originate from a human donor in a cohort sampled during active COVID-19.

The chain recombines TRBV6-5 with TRBJ1-6; 7 bases match TRBD1. This CDR3 spans 15 amino acids. V trimming: 6 bases; J trimming: 7 bases; junction bases outside the gene matches: 9. CDR1 and CDR2 (germline): MNHEY, SVGAGI. CDR3 in amino acids: CASRFGQAGNSPLHF. The CDR3 DNA follows: TGTGCCAGCAGATTCGGACAGGCGGGGAATTCACCCCTCCACTTT.

The rearrangement links TRBV7-2 to TRBJ2-7; D not certain. With 4 bases removed from V and 5 bases from J, the gap between germline ends came to 3 bases. The CDR3 sequence is 10 residues long. CDR1 SGHTA and CDR2 FQGNSA come from the germline V gene. DNA for the CDR3: TGTGCCAGCAGCTATAACGAGCAGTACTTC. Translation: CASSYNEQYF.

The genes are TRBV5-1 and TRBJ2-5; the match to TRBD1 covers 7 bases. Trimming cost V 9 bases and J 3 bases; bases outside gene matches: 11. Germline V gene sequence: CDR1 SGHRS, CDR2 YFSETQ. The CDR3 covers 14 residues. Here the CDR3 reads CATKPVGTEETQYF. The CDR3 DNA reads TGCGCCACCAAACCGGTGGGGACAGAAGAGACCCAGTACTTC.

The genes are TRBV5-1 and TRBJ2-3, with D possibly being TRBD2 (5 bases). Deletions cut 8 bases from V and 0 bases from J, with 25 bases between. Germline V gene sequence: CDR1 SGHRS, CDR2 YFSETQ. This CDR3 is built from 18 residues. CDR3 bases: TGCGCCAGTCCACCCCGGTGGAGGAGCCGAAAAAGCACAGATACGCAGTATTTT. Encoded protein: CASPPRWRSRKSTDTQYF.

The chain links TRBV18 to TRBJ1-1, with 9 bases fitting TRBD1. The J segment lost 2 bases and the V segment lost 3 bases, leaving 7 bases of the junction unmatched. The CDR3 extends over 16 amino acids. Germline V CDR1 and CDR2: KGHSH, LQKENI. In nucleotides, the CDR3 is TGTGCCAGCTCACCCCAACAGGGGGCGGCTAACACTGAAGCTTTCTTT. It encodes CASSPQQGAANTEAFF. The complete variable domain, with remaining parts taken from reference TRBV18 and TRBJ1-1, reads NAGVMQNPRHLVRRRGQEARLRCSPMKGHSHVYWYRQLPEEGLKFMVYLQKENIIDESGMPKERFSAEFPKEGPSILRIQQVVRGDSAAYFCASSPQQGAANTEAFFGQGTRLTVV.

The chain carries TRBV5-1 and TRBJ2-1; 9 nucleotides agree with TRBD2. The CDR3 sequence is 16 residues long. Unmatched junction bases numbered 5, after V lost 0 bases and J lost 4 bases. Germline CDR1 and CDR2: SGHRS and YFSETQ. The CDR3 bases are TGCGCCAGCAGCTTGGGTCCTAGCGGGGAATACAATGAGCAGTTCTTC. Residues: CASSLGPSGEYNEQFF.

The DNA of the CDR3 is TGTGCCAGCAGTCGACTAGCGGGGGGGCCGGTCTCGCGAGAGACCCAGTACTTC. It codes for CASSRLAGGPVSRETQYF. The chain has TRBV3-1 (or the pseudogene TRBV3-2) and TRBJ2-5; 14 bases align to TRBD2. V dropped 6 bases and J dropped 4; count of bases not matched to a gene: 13. There are 18 residues in the CDR3. Germline CDR1 is LGHDT and CDR2 is YNNKEL (reference sequence).

The CDR3 sequence: CASSLHAGVKGTEAFF. The CDR3 DNA reads TGCGCCAGCAGTCTCCACGCGGGGGTAAAAGGCACTGAAGCTTTCTTT. This sequence joins TRBV5-1 and TRBJ1-1; D is perhaps TRBD1 (5 bases). Trimming removed 5 bases at V and 4 bases at J, with 21 bases between. This CDR3 spans 16 amino acids. Germline-derived CDR1 and CDR2 are SGHRS and YFSETQ.

The genes are TRBV5-4 and TRBJ2-2; perhaps TRBD2 as D (7 bases). The V and J ends lost 4 bases and 3 bases respectively, with 16 bases between them. Germline-derived CDR1 and CDR2 are SGHNT and YYREEE (reference sequence). The CDR3 covers 16 residues. Here the CDR3 reads CASSVGGGGYTGELFF. The CDR3 nucleotides are TGTGCCAGCAGCGTGGGTGGCGGGGGCTACACCGGGGAGCTGTTTTTT.

V gene TRBV19 combines with J gene TRBJ2-7; TRBD1 is a possible D gene (6 bases). Germline CDR1 LNHDA, CDR2 SQIVND (reference sequence). The CDR3 is 11 residues long. Trimming took 10 bases from V and 5 from J, leaving 12 bases between them. The DNA of the CDR3 is TGTGCCACTGGGCAGGGGAACGAGCAGTACTTC. This codes for CATGQGNEQYF.

Here the CDR3 reads CASSPAWAGGSDTQYF. CDR3 nucleotide sequence: TGTGCCAGCAGCCCGGCTTGGGCAGGGGGCTCAGATACGCAGTATTTT. The chain has TRBV3-1 (or the pseudogene TRBV3-2) and TRBJ2-3; 8 positions agree with TRBD1. There are 16 residues in the CDR3. The V gene end was trimmed by 4 bases and the J gene end by 4 bases; junction bases not matched to a gene: 10. CDR1 and CDR2 from the germline V gene are LGHDT and YNNKEL (reference sequence).

The chain joins TRBV19 to TRBJ1-4; TRBD1 matches 9 bases. Germline V gene sequence: CDR1 LNHDA, CDR2 SQIVND (reference sequence). V was clipped by 5 bases and J by 8 bases; unmatched bases: 9. The CDR3 has 15 amino acids. The CDR3 loop reads CASSPRQGVGEKLFF. CDR3 nucleotides: TGTGCCAGTAGTCCGCGACAGGGGGTAGGAGAAAAACTGTTTTTT.

This sequence joins TRBV13 and TRBJ1-3; D possibly corresponds to TRBD1 (5 bases). The CDR3 loop spans 15 amino acids. V gave up 5 bases and J gave up 5 bases, with 16 bases separating them. CDR1 is PRHDT and CDR2 is FYEKMQ in the germline V gene (reference sequence). The CDR3 here is CASSRGTLARNTIYF. The CDR3 DNA reads as TGTGCCAGCAGCCGGGGGACCCTAGCACGAAACACCATATATTTT.

The V gene is TRBV7-2, the J gene TRBJ2-7; 10 bases match TRBD2. V lost 8 bases, J lost 3 bases, and 7 bases stayed unmatched. This CDR3 is 14 amino acids long. Germline lookup yields CDR1 SGHTA and CDR2 FQGNSA. CDR3 sequence reads: CASGRGLADYEQYF. Written as DNA, the CDR3 is TGTGCCAGCGGGCGCGGACTAGCGGACTACGAGCAGTACTTC.

V and J are TRBV29-1 and TRBJ2-1; tentatively, D is TRBD2 (5 bases). Germline V gives CDR1 SQVTM, CDR2 ANQGSEA. Trimming stripped 4 bases from V and 1 base from J, with 8 bases between. This CDR3 has 13 amino acids. The chain's CDR3 is CSVVTGSYNEQFF. Written as DNA, the CDR3 is TGCAGCGTTGTTACGGGGTCCTACAATGAGCAGTTCTTC.

CDR3 amino acids: CSVTKGAETEAFF. The CDR3, as DNA: TGCAGCGTCACGAAGGGGGCTGAGACTGAAGCTTTCTTT. This rearrangement joins TRBV29-1 to TRBJ1-1, with 7 bases identical to TRBD1. V shed 6 bases, J shed 5 bases, and the junction held 9 bases outside the gene matches. CDR1 and CDR2 from the germline V gene are SQVTM and ANQGSEA. This CDR3 is built from 13 residues.

The chain combines TRBV19 with TRBJ2-6, with a possible D match to TRBD2 (6 bases). V lost 7 bases and J lost 0, with 16 bases in between. CDR3 size: 17 residues. Germline V gene data show CDR1 as LNHDA and CDR2 as SQIVND (reference sequence). The CDR3 nucleotides read TGTGCCAGTACCCCGGACGGGAGACTCTCTGGGGCCAACGTCCTGACTTTC. Translating gives CASTPDGRLSGANVLTF.